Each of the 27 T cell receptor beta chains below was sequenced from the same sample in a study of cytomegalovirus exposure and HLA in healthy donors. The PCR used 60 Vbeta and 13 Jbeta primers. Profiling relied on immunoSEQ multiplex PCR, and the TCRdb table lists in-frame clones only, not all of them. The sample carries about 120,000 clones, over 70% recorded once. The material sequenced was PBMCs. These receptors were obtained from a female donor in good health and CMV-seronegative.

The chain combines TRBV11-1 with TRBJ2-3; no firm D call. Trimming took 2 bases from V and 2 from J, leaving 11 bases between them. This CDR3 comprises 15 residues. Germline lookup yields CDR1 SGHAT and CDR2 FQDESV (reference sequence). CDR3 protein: CASSLLGLLTDTQYF. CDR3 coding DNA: TGTGCCAGCAGCTTACTTGGGCTGCTCACAGATACGCAGTATTTT.

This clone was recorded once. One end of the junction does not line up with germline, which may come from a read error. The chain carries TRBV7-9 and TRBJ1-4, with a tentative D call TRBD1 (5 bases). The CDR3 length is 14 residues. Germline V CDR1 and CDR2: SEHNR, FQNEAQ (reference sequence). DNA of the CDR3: TGTTCCAGCAGCGCCGACAGTTCCGGTGAAAAACTGTTTTTT. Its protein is CSSSADSSGEKLFF.

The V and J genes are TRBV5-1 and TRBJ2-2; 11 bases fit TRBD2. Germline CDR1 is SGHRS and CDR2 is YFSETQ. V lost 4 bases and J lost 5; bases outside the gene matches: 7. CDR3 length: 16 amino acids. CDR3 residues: CASSVTSGSVTGELFF. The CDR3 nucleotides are TGCGCCAGCAGCGTCACTAGCGGGAGTGTTACCGGGGAGCTGTTTTTT. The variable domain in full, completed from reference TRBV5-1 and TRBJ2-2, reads KAGVTQTPRYLIKTRGQQVTLSCSPISGHRSVSWYQQTPGQGLQFLFEYFSETQRNKGNFPGRFSGRQFSNSRSEMNVSTLELGDSALYLCASSVTSGSVTGELFFGEGSRLTVL.

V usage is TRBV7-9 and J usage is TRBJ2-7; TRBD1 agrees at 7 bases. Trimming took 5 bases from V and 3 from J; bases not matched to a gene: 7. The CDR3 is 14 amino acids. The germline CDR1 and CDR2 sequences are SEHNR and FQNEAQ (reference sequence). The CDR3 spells CASSRKGQLYEQYF. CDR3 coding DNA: TGTGCCAGCAGCAGGAAGGGACAGCTCTACGAGCAGTACTTC.

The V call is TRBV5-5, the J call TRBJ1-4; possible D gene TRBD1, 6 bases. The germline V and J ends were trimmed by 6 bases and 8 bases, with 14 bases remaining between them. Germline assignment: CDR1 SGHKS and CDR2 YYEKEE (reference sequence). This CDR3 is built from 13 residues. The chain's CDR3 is CASMLSGVEKLFF. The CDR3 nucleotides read TGTGCCAGCATGCTATCAGGGGTCGAAAAACTGTTTTTT. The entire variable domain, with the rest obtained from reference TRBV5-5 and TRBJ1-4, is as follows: DAGVTQSPTHLIKTRGQQVTLRCSPISGHKSVSWYQQVLGQGPQFIFQYYEKEERGRGNFPDRFSARQFPNYSSELNVNALLLGDSALYLCASMLSGVEKLFFGSGTQLSVL.

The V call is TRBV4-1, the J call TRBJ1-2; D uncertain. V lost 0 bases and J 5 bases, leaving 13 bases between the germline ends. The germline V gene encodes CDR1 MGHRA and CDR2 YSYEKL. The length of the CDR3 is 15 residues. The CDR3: CASSQDRRLGYGYTF. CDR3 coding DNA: TGCGCCAGCAGCCAAGATAGGAGGTTAGGGTATGGCTACACCTTC.

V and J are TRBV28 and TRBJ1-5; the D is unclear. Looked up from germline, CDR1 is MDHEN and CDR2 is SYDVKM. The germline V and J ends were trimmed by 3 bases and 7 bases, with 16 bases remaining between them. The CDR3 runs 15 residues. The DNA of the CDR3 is TGTGCCAGCAGTTTGACGAGTACTTCAGCGCAGCCCCAGCATTTT. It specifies CASSLTSTSAQPQHF.

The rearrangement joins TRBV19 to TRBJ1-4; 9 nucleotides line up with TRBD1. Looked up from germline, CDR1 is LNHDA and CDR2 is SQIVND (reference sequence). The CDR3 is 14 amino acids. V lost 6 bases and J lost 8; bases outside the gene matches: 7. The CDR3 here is CASSLGQGKEKLFF. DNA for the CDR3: TGTGCCAGTAGCTTAGGACAGGGGAAGGAAAAACTGTTTTTT.

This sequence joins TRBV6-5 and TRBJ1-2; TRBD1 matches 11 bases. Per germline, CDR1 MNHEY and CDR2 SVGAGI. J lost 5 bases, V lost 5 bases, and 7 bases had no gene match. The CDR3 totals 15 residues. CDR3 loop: CASSAGQGAGYGYTF. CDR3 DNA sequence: TGTGCCAGCAGTGCAGGACAGGGGGCTGGATATGGCTACACCTTC.

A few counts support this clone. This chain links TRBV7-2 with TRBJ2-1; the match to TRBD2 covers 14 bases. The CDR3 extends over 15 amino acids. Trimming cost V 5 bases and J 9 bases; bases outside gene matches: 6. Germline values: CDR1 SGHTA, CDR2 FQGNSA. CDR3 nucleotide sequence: TGTGCCAGCAGCCCCAGGACTAGCGGGGGGTTTGAGCAGTTCTTC. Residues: CASSPRTSGGFEQFF.

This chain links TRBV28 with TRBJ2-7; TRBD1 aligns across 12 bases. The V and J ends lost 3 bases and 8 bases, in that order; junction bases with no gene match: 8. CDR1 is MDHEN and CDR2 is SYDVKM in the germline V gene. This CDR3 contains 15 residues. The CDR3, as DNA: TGTGCCAGCAGTTTCCCTGGGACAGGGGGCGCTAAGCAGTACTTC. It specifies CASSFPGTGGAKQYF.

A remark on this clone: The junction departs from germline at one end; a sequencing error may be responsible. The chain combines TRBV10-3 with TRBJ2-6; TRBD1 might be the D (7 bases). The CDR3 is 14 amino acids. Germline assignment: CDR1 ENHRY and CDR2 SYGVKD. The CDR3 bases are TGTGCCATACAACAGGGGACTGGGGCCAACGGCCTGACTTTC. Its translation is CAIQQGTGANGLTF.

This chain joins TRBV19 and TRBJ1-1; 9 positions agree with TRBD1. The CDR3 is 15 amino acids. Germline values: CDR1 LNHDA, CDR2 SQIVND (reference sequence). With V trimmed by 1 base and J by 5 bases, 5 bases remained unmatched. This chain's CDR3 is CASSIASTGGTEAFF. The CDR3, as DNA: TGTGCCAGTAGTATAGCTTCGACAGGGGGTACTGAAGCTTTCTTT.

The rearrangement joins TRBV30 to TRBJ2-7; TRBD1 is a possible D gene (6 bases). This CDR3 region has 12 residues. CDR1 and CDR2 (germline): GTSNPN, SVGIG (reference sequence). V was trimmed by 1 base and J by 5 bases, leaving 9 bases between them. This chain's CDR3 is CAWSAKGDEQYF. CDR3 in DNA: TGTGCCTGGAGTGCGAAGGGGGACGAGCAGTACTTC.

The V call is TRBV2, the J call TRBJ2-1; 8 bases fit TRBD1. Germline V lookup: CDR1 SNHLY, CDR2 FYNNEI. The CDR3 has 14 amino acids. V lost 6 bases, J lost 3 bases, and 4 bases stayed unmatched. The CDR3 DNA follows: TGTGCCAGCAGGACGGACAGGGACTACAATGAGCAGTTCTTC. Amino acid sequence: CASRTDRDYNEQFF.

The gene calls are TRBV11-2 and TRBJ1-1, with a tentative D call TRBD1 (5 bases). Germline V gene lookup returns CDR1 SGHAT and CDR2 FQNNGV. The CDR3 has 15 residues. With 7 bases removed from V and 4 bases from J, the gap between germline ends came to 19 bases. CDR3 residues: CASTLGLTDLTEAFF. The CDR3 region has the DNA TGTGCCAGCACCCTGGGACTGACGGACCTCACTGAAGCTTTCTTT. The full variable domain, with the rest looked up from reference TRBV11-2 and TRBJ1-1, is EAGVAQSPRYKIIEKRQSVAFWCNPISGHATLYWYQQILGQGPKLLIQFQNNGVVDDSQLPKDRFSAERLKGVDSTLKIQPAKLEDSAVYLCASTLGLTDLTEAFFGQGTRLTVV.

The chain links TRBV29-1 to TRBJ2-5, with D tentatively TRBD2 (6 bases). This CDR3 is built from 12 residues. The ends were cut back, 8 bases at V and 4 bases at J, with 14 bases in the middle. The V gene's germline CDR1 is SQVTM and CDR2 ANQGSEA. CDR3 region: CSSRERAETQYF. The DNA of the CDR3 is TGCAGCTCACGGGAGCGGGCAGAGACCCAGTACTTC.

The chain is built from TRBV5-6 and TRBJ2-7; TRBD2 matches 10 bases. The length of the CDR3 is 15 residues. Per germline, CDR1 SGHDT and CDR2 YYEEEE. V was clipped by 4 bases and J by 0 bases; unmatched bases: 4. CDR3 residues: CASSTGLAASYEQYF. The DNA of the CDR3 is TGTGCCAGCAGCACAGGACTAGCGGCCTCCTACGAGCAGTACTTC.

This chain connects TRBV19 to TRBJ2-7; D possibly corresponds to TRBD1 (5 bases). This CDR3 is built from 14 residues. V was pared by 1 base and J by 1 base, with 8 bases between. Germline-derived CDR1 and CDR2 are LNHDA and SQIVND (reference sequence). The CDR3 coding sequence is TGTGCCAGTAGTATAGGGCAGGGTTCCTACGAGCAGTACTTC. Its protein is CASSIGQGSYEQYF.

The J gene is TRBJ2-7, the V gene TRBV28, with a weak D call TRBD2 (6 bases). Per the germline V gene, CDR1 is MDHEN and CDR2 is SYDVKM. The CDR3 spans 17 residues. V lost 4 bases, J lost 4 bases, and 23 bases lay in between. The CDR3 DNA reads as TGTGCCAGCAGTTCTAGTACGTTCGGGGGTGTTTTATACGAGCAGTACTTC. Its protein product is CASSSSTFGGVLYEQYF.

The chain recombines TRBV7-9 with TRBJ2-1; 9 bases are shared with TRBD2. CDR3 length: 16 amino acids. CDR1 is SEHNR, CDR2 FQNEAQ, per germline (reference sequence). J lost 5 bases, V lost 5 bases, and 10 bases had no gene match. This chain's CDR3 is CASSPPGTSKNNEQFF. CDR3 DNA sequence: TGTGCCAGCAGCCCACCCGGGACTAGCAAAAACAATGAGCAGTTCTTC.

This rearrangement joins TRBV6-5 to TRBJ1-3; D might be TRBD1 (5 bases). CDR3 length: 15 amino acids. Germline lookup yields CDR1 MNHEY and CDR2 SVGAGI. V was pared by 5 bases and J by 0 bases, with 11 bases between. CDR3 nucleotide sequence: TGTGCCAGCAGTCGCTACAGGTCCTCTGGAAACACCATATATTTT. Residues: CASSRYRSSGNTIYF.

The CDR3 loop is CASSAGWGGHSDTQYF. In nucleotides, the CDR3 is TGCGCCAGCAGCGCGGGGTGGGGTGGGCACAGTGATACGCAGTATTTT. V gene TRBV5-1 combines with J gene TRBJ2-3; D perhaps matches TRBD2 (6 bases). V was clipped by 4 bases and J by 6 bases, with 21 bases between them. Germline V CDR1 and CDR2: SGHRS, YFSETQ. This CDR3 is built from 16 residues. Full variable domain (missing parts from reference TRBV5-1 and TRBJ2-3): KAGVTQTPRYLIKTRGQQVTLSCSPISGHRSVSWYQQTPGQGLQFLFEYFSETQRNKGNFPGRFSGRQFSNSRSEMNVSTLELGDSALYLCASSAGWGGHSDTQYFGPGTRLTVL.

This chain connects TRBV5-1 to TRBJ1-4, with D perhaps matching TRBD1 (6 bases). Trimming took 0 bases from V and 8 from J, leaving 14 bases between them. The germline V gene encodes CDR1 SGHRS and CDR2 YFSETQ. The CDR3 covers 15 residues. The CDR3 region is CASSLEAGALEKLFF. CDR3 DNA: TGCGCCAGCAGCTTGGAGGCGGGGGCTTTGGAAAAACTGTTTTTT.

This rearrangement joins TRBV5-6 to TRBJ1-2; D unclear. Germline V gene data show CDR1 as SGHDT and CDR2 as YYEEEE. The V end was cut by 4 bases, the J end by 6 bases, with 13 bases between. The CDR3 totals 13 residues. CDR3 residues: CASSPVGAHGYTF. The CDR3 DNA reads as TGTGCCAGCAGCCCGGTAGGAGCGCATGGCTACACCTTC.

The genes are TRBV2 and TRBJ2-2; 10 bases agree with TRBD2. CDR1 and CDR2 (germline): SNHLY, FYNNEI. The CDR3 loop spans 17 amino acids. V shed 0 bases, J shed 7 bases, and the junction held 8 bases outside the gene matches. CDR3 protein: CASSEAPTSGSGGELFF. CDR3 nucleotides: TGTGCCAGCAGTGAAGCACCGACTAGCGGGTCCGGCGGGGAGCTGTTTTTT.

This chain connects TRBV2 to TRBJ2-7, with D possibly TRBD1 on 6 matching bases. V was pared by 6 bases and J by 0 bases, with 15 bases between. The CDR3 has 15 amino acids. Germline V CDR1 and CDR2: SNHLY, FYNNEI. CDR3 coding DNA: TGTGCCAGCAGACCCGGACAGAGACCCTCCTACGAGCAGTACTTC. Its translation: CASRPGQRPSYEQYF. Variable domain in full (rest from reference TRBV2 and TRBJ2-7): EPEVTQTPSHQVTQMGQEVILRCVPISNHLYFYWYRQILGQKVEFLVSFYNNEISEKSEIFDDQFSVERPDGSNFTLKIRSTKLEDSAMYFCASRPGQRPSYEQYFGPGTRLTVT.